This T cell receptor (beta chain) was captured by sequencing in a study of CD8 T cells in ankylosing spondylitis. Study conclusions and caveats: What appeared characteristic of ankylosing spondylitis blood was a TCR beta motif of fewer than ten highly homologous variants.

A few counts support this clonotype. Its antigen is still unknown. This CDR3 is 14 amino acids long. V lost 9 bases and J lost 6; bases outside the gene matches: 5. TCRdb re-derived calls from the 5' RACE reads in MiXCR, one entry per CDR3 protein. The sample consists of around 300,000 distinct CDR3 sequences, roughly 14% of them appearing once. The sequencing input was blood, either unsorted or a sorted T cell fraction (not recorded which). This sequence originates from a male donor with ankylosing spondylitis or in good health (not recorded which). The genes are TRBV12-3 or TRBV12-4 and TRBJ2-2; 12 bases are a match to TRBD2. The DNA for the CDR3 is TGTGCCAGTGCCGGGACTAGCGGGTCCGGGGAGCTGTTTTTT. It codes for CASAGTSGSGELFF.